This TCR beta chain was captured by sequencing in a study of Ad26.COV2.S vaccination and SARS-CoV-2 variants. Findings and limits, study-wide: Among vaccine recipients, spike-specific TCR breadth exceeded that of placebo recipients. In TCR breadth and depth analyses, total T cell responses may have been underestimated. Reportedly, spike-specific CD8+ and CD4+ T cell responses achieved substantial breadth once vaccination had taken place.

Profiled with immunoSEQ multiplex PCR; TCRdb holds only in-frame clones, not every one. Of a few hundred thousand clones listed, 80% to 95% are singletons. Note on this clone: Antigen specificity is unknown.

This CDR3 contains 15 residues. V was pared by 8 bases and J by 5 bases, with 10 bases of the junction left unmatched. Germline V gene data show CDR1 as SGHVS and CDR2 as FQNEAQ. As to treatment: some 20 received Ad26.COV2.S at low or high dose, single or two shots; roughly 5 received placebo; per-sample allocation not given. Sampling happened 63 days after the first vaccine or placebo injection. The rearrangement links TRBV7-8 to TRBJ2-5; TRBD2 matches 11 bases. The origin of this receptor is a person aged 18 to 65 who received the Ad26.COV2.S COVID-19 vaccine or a placebo. Here the sequenced sample was peripheral blood, taken in a trial of Ad26.COV2.S vaccine versus placebo. The CDR3 DNA reads as TGTGCCAGCTATTATAGCGGGAGGGCCCAGGAGACCCAGTACTTC. It translates to CASYYSGRAQETQYF.